These 10 T cell receptor beta chains were all obtained from the same sample, sequenced in a study of T cell repertoires in cytomegalovirus infection. TCRdb redid the calling of the reads with MiXCR, one entry per CDR3 protein. The table lists hundreds of thousands of distinct CDR3 sequences, 30% to 35% of them singletons. These receptors lack a known antigen. Sequenced material: cultured PBMCs, taken from culture after CMV antigen stimulation. Receptors originate from a human donor in good health (CMV status not recorded). Some clones in this sample may be carry-over from other donors' samples.

In this sample, this clonotype turned up many times. The rearrangement joins TRBV4-2 to TRBJ2-6, with a tentative D call TRBD1 (6 bases). Germline CDR1 is LGHNA and CDR2 is YNFKEQ. V was pared by 0 bases and J by 0 bases, with 6 bases between. CDR3 size: 16 residues. The CDR3 loop is CASSQEGGSGANVLTF. The CDR3 DNA follows: TGTGCCAGCAGCCAAGAAGGGGGCTCTGGGGCCAACGTCCTGACTTTC.

The chain links TRBV12-3 or TRBV12-4 to TRBJ1-1; unclear D gene. The V gene lost 6 bases and the J gene lost 5 bases, with 10 bases spanning the gap. There are 12 residues in the CDR3. The CDR3 sequence is CASRGTGTEAFF. The CDR3 nucleotides read TGTGCCAGCAGGGGTACGGGTACTGAAGCTTTCTTT.

The table lists this clonotype with a few counts. The chain combines TRBV6-2 or TRBV6-3 with TRBJ1-1, with D uncertain. Trimming stripped 3 bases from V and 4 bases from J, with 9 bases between. Germline CDR1 and CDR2: MNHEY and SVGEGT. CDR3 length: 13 amino acids. In DNA form, the CDR3 reads TGTGCCAGCAGTTATGGCTACGGCACTGAAGCTTTCTTT. This encodes CASSYGYGTEAFF.

In its sample, this clonotype was seen a few times. The rearrangement links TRBV28 to TRBJ2-1; D remains unclear. The CDR3 is 11 amino acids. From germline, CDR1 is MDHEN and CDR2 SYDVKM. Between the trimmed V and J ends, which lost 7 bases and 9 bases, there was a span of 10 bases. Here the CDR3 reads CASTLWGEQFF. The CDR3, as DNA: TGTGCCAGCACCCTGTGGGGTGAGCAGTTCTTC.

The chain is built from TRBV5-1 and TRBJ2-3; D is unclear. The CDR3 runs to 15 residues. Germline V lookup: CDR1 SGHRS, CDR2 YFSETQ. Trimming shortened V by 4 bases and J by 0 bases, and 12 bases separated the two germline ends. For the CDR3, the DNA is TGCGCCAGCAGCATAGGGTCAGATAGCACAGATACGCAGTATTTT. Its protein product is CASSIGSDSTDTQYF.

The chain recombines TRBV18 with TRBJ2-3; 11 nucleotides match TRBD2. CDR1 KGHSH and CDR2 LQKENI come from the germline V gene. The CDR3 covers 17 residues. Germline trimming cut 6 bases from V and 4 bases from J; bases unmatched to any gene: 12. For the CDR3, the DNA is TGTGCCAGCTCTAAAACCCCACTAGCGGGAGACTCAGATACGCAGTATTTT. This sequence encodes CASSKTPLAGDSDTQYF.

This clonotype was detected many times. The chain couples TRBV20-1 to TRBJ2-1; 9 bases match TRBD1. Germline V CDR1 and CDR2: DFQATT, SNEGSKA (reference sequence). The CDR3 length is 14 residues. V was pared by 5 bases and J by 6 bases, with 8 bases of the junction left unmatched. In nucleotides, the CDR3 is TGCAGTGCTGGGGGACAGGGTGTCCGCAATGAGCAGTTCTTC. It codes for CSAGGQGVRNEQFF.

The chain combines TRBV19 with TRBJ2-1, with D perhaps matching TRBD2 (6 bases). Trimming took off 3 bases at V and 3 bases at J, with 15 bases between the two ends. Per germline, CDR1 LNHDA and CDR2 SQIVND (reference sequence). This CDR3 has 16 amino acids. Here the CDR3 DNA reads TGTGCCAGTAGTATCGGGTCCAGCGGGTTCTACAATGAGCAGTTCTTC. Translating gives CASSIGSSGFYNEQFF.

This clonotype was found a few times. This chain links TRBV12-3 or TRBV12-4 with TRBJ2-1; D is undetermined. Trimming stripped 6 bases from V and 4 bases from J, with 7 bases between. The CDR3 extends over 12 amino acids. As DNA, the CDR3 is TGTGCCAGCAGAAAGGAATACAATGAGCAGTTCTTC. It yields the protein CASRKEYNEQFF.

This clonotype was seen a handful of times. The rearrangement uses TRBV28 and TRBJ2-1; 12 bases line up with TRBD1. The germline V gene encodes CDR1 MDHEN and CDR2 SYDVKM. The CDR3 consists of 15 residues. Trimming at V came to 4 bases and at J to 10 bases, leaving 8 bases not matched to a gene. Written as DNA, the CDR3 is TGTGCCAGCAGTTCTGGGGGACAGGGGGCGCGGGAGCAGTTCTTC. This encodes CASSSGGQGAREQFF.